This TCR beta chain is from a study of cytomegalovirus exposure and HLA in healthy donors. Study-level information: The Caucasian-associated ancestry cluster contained 81% of the approximately 390 genotyped donors.

With 60 Vbeta and 13 Jbeta primers, the PCR was carried out. Sequenced by immunoSEQ multiplex PCR; TCRdb stores in-frame clones only, minus some. Of 150,000 to 200,000 clones detected, 84% appear once; the ten largest clones hold under 5%. The V gene's germline CDR1 is LNHDA and CDR2 SQIVND (reference sequence). CDR3 length equals 14 residues. The junction had 1 base not matched to a gene; V was cut back by 4 bases and J by 4 bases. V usage is TRBV19 and J usage is TRBJ1-6, with 7 bases lining up with TRBD1. Input material: PBMCs. The origin of this receptor is a girl aged 10 to 17 in good health and CMV-seropositive. The CDR3 DNA follows: TGTGCCAGTAGTACGGGACAGTATAATTCACCCCTCCACTTT. Its protein product is CASSTGQYNSPLHF.